A single sample is the source of the 18 T cell receptor beta chains below, sequenced in a study of identical twins (dated by TCRdb to 2015 to 2016). Libraries were built with 5' RACE. TCRdb names Illumina HiSeq 2000 as the instrument used. TCRdb trimmed public reads at Q25 via fastp, called clones via MiXCR and kept in-frame beta chains. Every entry covers one CDR3 protein and lists the most common genes and DNA from its rows. The sample yields roughly 470,000 distinct CDR3 sequences; approximately 14% were counted once. The ten largest clones capture about 1% of the sample. A further study also used this sample, focusing on yellow fever vaccine responses in identical twins.

Specimen: CD4+ T cells sorted from blood. The receptors originated from a young woman in good health.

This clonotype was detected only a few times. The gene calls are TRBV5-5 and TRBJ1-5, with a possible D match to TRBD1 (5 bases). Germline V gene data show CDR1 as SGHKS and CDR2 as YYEKEE (reference sequence). This CDR3 region has 17 residues. Trimming left V 2 bases short and J 2 bases short, with 17 bases between. The CDR3 coding sequence is TGTGCCAGCAGCTTTTCGTCGGGGCGTGGGGGCAATCAGCCCCAGCATTTT. Translating gives CASSFSSGRGGNQPQHF.

This clonotype was counted only a few times. The genes are TRBV20-1 and TRBJ2-7, with a weak D call TRBD2 (5 bases). The V end lost 5 bases, the J end lost 2 bases, and 16 bases lay between the germline ends. This CDR3 is built from 14 residues. The germline gives CDR1 DFQATT, CDR2 SNEGSKA (reference sequence). The CDR3 region is CSALKRGLPYEQYF. Written as DNA, the CDR3 is TGCAGTGCTTTAAAACGGGGATTACCCTACGAGCAGTACTTC.

This clonotype was counted a few times. The chain couples TRBV11-2 to TRBJ2-1; a weak D match, TRBD1 (5 bases). This CDR3 is 14 amino acids long. CDR1 is SGHAT, CDR2 FQNNGV, per germline. V dropped 3 bases and J dropped 3 bases, with 9 bases sitting between them. DNA of the CDR3: TGTGCCAGCAGCTTGAGTCAGGGCTACAATGAGCAGTTCTTC. Translation gives CASSLSQGYNEQFF.

This chain links TRBV5-1 with TRBJ2-6; D gene ambiguous. The length of the CDR3 is 16 residues. V was trimmed by 0 bases and J by 2 bases, leaving 9 bases between them. Germline V gene data show CDR1 as SGHRS and CDR2 as YFSETQ. CDR3 bases: TGCGCCAGCAGCTTGGCCTACAGAACTGGGGCCAACGTCCTGACTTTC. Encoded protein: CASSLAYRTGANVLTF.

Only a few counts were recorded for this clonotype. The rearrangement joins TRBV10-3 to TRBJ2-1; D is tentatively TRBD1 or TRBD2 (6 bases each). Germline V gene sequence: CDR1 ENHRY, CDR2 SYGVKD. V was pared by 3 bases and J by 0 bases, with 9 bases between. This CDR3 is 15 amino acids long. In DNA, the CDR3 is TGTGCCATCAGTGACTGGGGGGCCTCCTACAATGAGCAGTTCTTC. Residues: CAISDWGASYNEQFF.

This clonotype was observed a handful of times. The genes are TRBV20-1 and TRBJ2-5; D perhaps matches TRBD1 (5 bases). This CDR3 region has 15 residues. Germline lookup yields CDR1 DFQATT and CDR2 SNEGSKA (reference sequence). The V gene lost 0 bases and the J gene lost 5 bases, with 16 bases spanning the gap. The chain's CDR3 is CSARDLQALRETQYF. The CDR3 coding sequence is TGCAGTGCTAGAGATCTACAGGCTCTTCGGGAGACCCAGTACTTC.

The chain links TRBV2 to TRBJ2-7; 10 bases fit TRBD2. Germline V gives CDR1 SNHLY, CDR2 FYNNEI. The ends lost 5 bases at V and 0 bases at J; junction bases unmatched: 7. This CDR3 has 16 residues. The CDR3 spells CASSSGTSASSYEQYF. The CDR3 DNA sequence: TGTGCCAGCAGTTCCGGGACTAGCGCGAGCTCCTACGAGCAGTACTTC.

This clonotype was seen more than once but under ten times. The V gene is TRBV29-1, the J gene TRBJ2-5; 11 bases are shared with TRBD2. Germline V CDR1 and CDR2: SQVTM, ANQGSEA. This CDR3 spans 14 amino acids. V lost 7 bases to trimming and J lost 10 bases; unmatched junction nucleotides: 14. Here the CDR3 DNA reads TGCAGCGCACCACAGGGTATAACTAGCGGGAGCCAGTACTTC. Its translation: CSAPQGITSGSQYF.

This chain joins TRBV7-2 and TRBJ1-6; D possibly corresponds to TRBD1 (5 bases). CDR1 SGHTA and CDR2 FQGNSA come from the germline V gene. The CDR3 consists of 15 residues. V lost 3 bases and J lost 6, with 12 bases in between. CDR3 protein: CASSFSPGVNSPLHF. The CDR3 coding sequence is TGTGCCAGCAGCTTTTCTCCGGGGGTTAATTCACCCCTCCACTTT.

The chain recombines TRBV29-1 with TRBJ1-6; 7 nucleotides match TRBD1. Trimming took 7 bases from V and 0 from J; bases not matched to a gene: 6. The germline V gene has CDR1 SQVTM and CDR2 ANQGSEA. The CDR3 runs 15 residues. The CDR3 sequence: CSARRDSSYNSPLHF. In DNA, the CDR3 is TGCAGCGCAAGGAGGGACAGCTCCTATAATTCACCCCTCCACTTT.

This clonotype was observed a handful of times. This rearrangement joins TRBV3-1 to TRBJ1-1; D is unresolved. The CDR3 runs 11 residues. Germline lookup yields CDR1 LGHDT and CDR2 YNNKEL (reference sequence). V lost 4 bases to trimming and J lost 3 bases, with 3 bases between them. The CDR3 nucleotides are TGTGCCAGCAGCCGGTACACTGAAGCTTTCTTT. This gives the protein CASSRYTEAFF.

The DNA of the CDR3 is TGTGCCAGCAGTTCGAAGCGGCAACAAGAGACCCAGTACTTC. Translated: CASSSKRQQETQYF. The rearrangement links TRBV28 to TRBJ2-5, with D maybe TRBD2 (5 bases). The germline gives CDR1 MDHEN, CDR2 SYDVKM. The V gene lost 4 bases and the J gene lost 2 bases, with 11 bases spanning the gap. This CDR3 is built from 14 residues.

This clonotype was counted many times. This chain connects TRBV5-1 to TRBJ2-4; 15 bases agree with TRBD2. The CDR3 extends over 14 amino acids. The germline V gene encodes CDR1 SGHRS and CDR2 YFSETQ. V shed 3 bases, J shed 11 bases, and the junction held 3 bases outside the gene matches. The DNA of the CDR3 is TGCGCCAGCAGCTCGGGACTAGCGGGGGGACTTCAGTACTTC. This gives the protein CASSSGLAGGLQYF. The full variable domain, completed using reference TRBV5-1 and TRBJ2-4, is KAGVTQTPRYLIKTRGQQVTLSCSPISGHRSVSWYQQTPGQGLQFLFEYFSETQRNKGNFPGRFSGRQFSNSRSEMNVSTLELGDSALYLCASSSGLAGGLQYFGAGTRLSVL.

This sequence joins TRBV18 and TRBJ2-1; TRBD1 matches at 12 bases. V lost 5 bases, J lost 0 bases, and 14 bases stayed unmatched. This CDR3 has 20 residues. CDR1 and CDR2 (germline): KGHSH, LQKENI. CDR3 residues: CASSASSGTGGLSSYNEQFF. The DNA for the CDR3 is TGTGCCAGCTCAGCGAGTTCCGGGACAGGGGGCCTGAGCTCCTACAATGAGCAGTTCTTC.

The genes are TRBV11-2 and TRBJ1-1; TRBD1 is a possible D gene (6 bases). Germline V gene lookup returns CDR1 SGHAT and CDR2 FQNNGV. The V gene lost 2 bases and the J gene lost 0 bases, with 10 bases spanning the gap. This CDR3 spans 15 amino acids. In nucleotides, the CDR3 is TGTGCCAGCAGCTTATACACAGGGATGAACACTGAAGCTTTCTTT. It specifies CASSLYTGMNTEAFF.

This clonotype appeared a few times. This chain links TRBV12-3 or TRBV12-4 with TRBJ1-6, with TRBD1 identical over 10 bases. The CDR3 contains 14 residues. V lost 5 bases to trimming and J lost 14 bases; unmatched junction nucleotides: 9. The CDR3 here is CASSASGTGVSLHF. In DNA form, the CDR3 reads TGTGCCAGCAGTGCTTCCGGGACAGGGGTTTCCCTCCACTTT.

This clonotype was counted ten times or more. CDR3: CSAMRASSYNEQFF. CDR3 in DNA: TGCAGTGCTATGCGGGCAAGCTCCTACAATGAGCAGTTCTTC. The chain combines TRBV20-1 with TRBJ2-1; tentatively, D is TRBD2 (5 bases). Germline lookup yields CDR1 DFQATT and CDR2 SNEGSKA (reference sequence). There are 14 residues in the CDR3. V was trimmed by 4 bases and J by 0 bases, leaving 10 bases between them.

The V and J genes are TRBV29-1 and TRBJ1-2, with unresolved D. Trimming pared 2 bases from V and 4 bases from J, leaving 11 bases between. Germline-derived CDR1 and CDR2 are SQVTM and ANQGSEA. The length of the CDR3 is 13 residues. The DNA of the CDR3 is TGCAGCGTTGAAATTGACCGCTTCTATGGCTACACCTTC. It codes for CSVEIDRFYGYTF.